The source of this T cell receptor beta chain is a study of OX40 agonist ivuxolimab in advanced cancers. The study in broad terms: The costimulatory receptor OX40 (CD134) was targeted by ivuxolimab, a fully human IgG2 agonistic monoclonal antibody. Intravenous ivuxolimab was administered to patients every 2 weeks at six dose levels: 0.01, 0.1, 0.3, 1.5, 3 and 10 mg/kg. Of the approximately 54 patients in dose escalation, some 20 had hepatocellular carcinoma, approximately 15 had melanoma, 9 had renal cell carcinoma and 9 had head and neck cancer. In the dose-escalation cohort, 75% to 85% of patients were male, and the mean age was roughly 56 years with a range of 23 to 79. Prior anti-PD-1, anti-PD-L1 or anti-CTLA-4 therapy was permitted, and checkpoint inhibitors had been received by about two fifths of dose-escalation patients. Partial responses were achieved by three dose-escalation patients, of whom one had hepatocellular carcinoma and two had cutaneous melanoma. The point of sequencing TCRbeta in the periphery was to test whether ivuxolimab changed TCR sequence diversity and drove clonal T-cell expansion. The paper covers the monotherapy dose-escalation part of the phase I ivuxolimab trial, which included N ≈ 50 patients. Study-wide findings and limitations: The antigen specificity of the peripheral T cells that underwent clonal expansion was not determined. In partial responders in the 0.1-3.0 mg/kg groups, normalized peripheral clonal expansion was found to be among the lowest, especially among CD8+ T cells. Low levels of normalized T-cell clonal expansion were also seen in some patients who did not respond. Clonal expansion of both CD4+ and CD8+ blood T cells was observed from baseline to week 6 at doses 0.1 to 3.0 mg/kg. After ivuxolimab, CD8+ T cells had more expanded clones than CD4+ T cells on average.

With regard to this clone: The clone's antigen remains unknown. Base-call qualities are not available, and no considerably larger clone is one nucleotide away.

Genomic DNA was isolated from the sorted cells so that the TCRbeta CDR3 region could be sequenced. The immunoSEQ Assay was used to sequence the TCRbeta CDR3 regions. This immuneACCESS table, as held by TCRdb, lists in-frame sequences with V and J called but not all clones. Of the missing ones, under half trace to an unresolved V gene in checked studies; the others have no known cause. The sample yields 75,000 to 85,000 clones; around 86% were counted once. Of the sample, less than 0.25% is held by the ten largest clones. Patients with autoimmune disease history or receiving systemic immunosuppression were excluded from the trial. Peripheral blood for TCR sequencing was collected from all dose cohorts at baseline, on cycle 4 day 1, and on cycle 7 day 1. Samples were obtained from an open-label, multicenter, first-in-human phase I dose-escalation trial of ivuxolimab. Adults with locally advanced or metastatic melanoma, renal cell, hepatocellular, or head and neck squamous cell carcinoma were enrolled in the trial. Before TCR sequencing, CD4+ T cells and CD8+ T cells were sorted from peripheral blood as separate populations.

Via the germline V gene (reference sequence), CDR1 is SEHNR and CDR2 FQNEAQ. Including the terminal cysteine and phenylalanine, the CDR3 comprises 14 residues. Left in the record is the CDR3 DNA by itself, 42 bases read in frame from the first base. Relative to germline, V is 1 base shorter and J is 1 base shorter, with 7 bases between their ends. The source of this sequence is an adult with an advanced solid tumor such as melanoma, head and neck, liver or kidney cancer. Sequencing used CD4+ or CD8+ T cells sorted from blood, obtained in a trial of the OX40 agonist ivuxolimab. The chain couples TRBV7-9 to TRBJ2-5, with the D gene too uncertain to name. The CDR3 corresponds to CASSLVSSQETQYF. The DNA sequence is TGTGCCAGCAGCTTAGTGTCCAGCCAAGAGACCCAGTACTTC.